This passage covers 17 T cell receptor beta chains from one sample sequenced in a study of blood T cell repertoires in COVID-19 (dated by TCRdb to 2018 to 2020). Libraries were built with the immunoSEQ multiplex PCR assay. TCRdb took over this immuneACCESS table, retaining in-frame rearrangements with V and J assigned. Such tables are incomplete; in checked studies, under half of the missing clones stem from an unresolved V gene, and the remainder is unexplained. Recorded for this sample are fewer than 500,000 clones; approximately 92% of them occurred a single time. In total, the top ten clones hold 1.1% of the sample. The sample was PBMCs or T cells enriched from blood (not recorded which). These receptors were taken from a man younger than 40 who had recovered from COVID-19.

This rearrangement joins TRBV6-1 to TRBJ1-5; D not certain. CDR3 length equals 14 residues. V was cut by 3 bases and J by 7 bases, with 13 bases left in between. The germline V gene encodes CDR1 MNHNS and CDR2 SASEGT. The CDR3 region has the DNA TGTGCCAGCAGTGAGACCGGGGAGAGACAGCCCCAGCATTTT. This codes for CASSETGERQPQHF.

The CDR3 is CASSIGGTGLYQETQYF. CDR3 DNA: TGTGCCAGTAGTATAGGGGGGACAGGGTTGTACCAAGAGACCCAGTACTTC. V usage is TRBV19 and J usage is TRBJ2-5; 9 bases line up with TRBD1. The junction had 6 bases not matched to a gene; V was cut back by 1 base and J by 0 bases. The CDR3 runs to 17 residues. Looked up from germline, CDR1 is LNHDA and CDR2 is SQIVND (reference sequence).

V and J are TRBV3-1 (or the pseudogene TRBV3-2) and TRBJ2-2; D ambiguous. Trimming took 5 bases from V and 4 from J, leaving 14 bases between them. This CDR3 region has 15 residues. Per germline, CDR1 LGHDT and CDR2 YNNKEL (reference sequence). CDR3 residues: CASSYPNTVTGELFF. As DNA, the CDR3 is TGTGCCAGCAGCTATCCCAATACGGTCACCGGGGAGCTGTTTTTT.

The gene calls are TRBV15 and TRBJ1-2; no definite D call. Deletions cut 2 bases from V and 4 bases from J, with 20 bases between. CDR1 LNHNV and CDR2 YYDKDF come from the germline V gene (reference sequence). This CDR3 contains 17 residues. CDR3 in DNA: TGTGCCACCAGCAGACCTGCCTCGCGGGGATTTATCTATGGCTACACCTTC. The encoded protein is CATSRPASRGFIYGYTF.

The gene calls are TRBV19 and TRBJ2-3, with TRBD2 identical over 8 bases. CDR1 and CDR2 (germline): LNHDA, SQIVND (reference sequence). The CDR3 length is 15 residues. V shed 7 bases and J 2 bases; nucleotides not matched to a gene: 8. The DNA for the CDR3 is TGTGCCAGTACGCGGGGGGAGGGCCTCACAGATACGCAGTATTTT. This sequence encodes CASTRGEGLTDTQYF. The entire variable domain, with the rest obtained from reference TRBV19 and TRBJ2-3, is as follows: DGGITQSPKYLFRKEGQNVTLSCEQNLNHDAMYWYRQDPGQGLRLIYYSQIVNDFQKGDIAEGYSVSREKKESFPLTVTSAQKNPTAFYLCASTRGEGLTDTQYFGPGTRLTVL.

Comment on this clone: Other DNA sequences in the same sample also yield this CDR3. The chain employs TRBV19 and TRBJ2-1; TRBD1 agrees at 7 bases. Germline CDR1 is LNHDA and CDR2 is SQIVND (reference sequence). CDR3 length: 14 amino acids. The J segment lost 0 bases and the V segment lost 7 bases, leaving 3 bases of the junction unmatched. The CDR3 loop is CASTRDSSYNEQFF. The CDR3 DNA is TGTGCCAGTACAAGGGACAGCTCCTACAATGAGCAGTTCTTC.

The J gene is TRBJ1-4, the V gene TRBV5-1; D unclear. The germline gives CDR1 SGHRS, CDR2 YFSETQ. This CDR3 region has 14 residues. V shed 5 bases and J shed 4 bases, with 12 bases lying between them. CDR3 protein: CASREGAGNEKLFF. The CDR3 DNA is TGCGCCAGCAGGGAGGGAGCCGGTAATGAAAAACTGTTTTTT.

J is TRBJ1-2 and V is TRBV12-3 or TRBV12-4; maybe TRBD1 (6 bases). Deletions cut 5 bases from V and 6 bases from J, with 10 bases between. The CDR3 loop spans 12 amino acids. CDR3 in amino acids: CASSPQGNGYTF. DNA for the CDR3: TGTGCCAGCAGTCCACAGGGAAATGGCTACACCTTC.

The V gene is TRBV6-4, the J gene TRBJ1-4, with a weak D call TRBD1 (6 bases). The length of the CDR3 is 15 residues. Trimming cost V 5 bases and J 1 base, with 11 bases left between them. CDR1 is MRHNA and CDR2 is SNTAGT in the germline V gene. Here the CDR3 reads CASSRPRGTNEKLFF. CDR3 DNA: TGTGCCAGCAGTCGCCCCAGGGGAACTAATGAAAAACTGTTTTTT.

J is TRBJ1-3 and V is TRBV29-1, with D possibly TRBD1 on 5 matching bases. V lost 2 bases and J 7 bases, leaving 12 bases between the germline ends. Germline V gene sequence: CDR1 SQVTM, CDR2 ANQGSEA. This CDR3 contains 13 residues. In DNA, the CDR3 is TGCAGCGTTGAAATTGCCCGGGGGAACACCATATATTTT. Its protein is CSVEIARGNTIYF.

The V gene is TRBV13, the J gene TRBJ2-1, with 9 positions matching TRBD2. V lost 2 bases and J lost 7; bases outside the gene matches: 21. The CDR3 is 20 residues long. Germline loops: CDR1 PRHDT, CDR2 FYEKMQ (reference sequence). Written as DNA, the CDR3 is TGTGCCAGCAGCTTAAGACCGAAAATAGCGGGAGTTGGGCTGCGGAATGAGCAGTTCTTC. It specifies CASSLRPKIAGVGLRNEQFF.

This chain uses TRBV19 with TRBJ2-7, with a tentative D call TRBD1 (6 bases). Germline V CDR1 and CDR2: LNHDA, SQIVND (reference sequence). The CDR3 is made up of 13 amino acids. Trimming took 5 bases from V and 6 from J, leaving 14 bases between them. The CDR3 spells CASSLQGYSEQYF. For the CDR3, the DNA is TGTGCCAGTAGTCTACAGGGTTATTCCGAGCAGTACTTC.

V and J are TRBV2 and TRBJ1-5; tentative D call: TRBD1 (5 bases). Germline values: CDR1 SNHLY, CDR2 FYNNEI. Trimming removed 0 bases from V and 5 bases from J, with 8 bases in between. CDR3 length: 14 residues. The chain's CDR3 is CASSEATVDQPQHF. Here the CDR3 DNA reads TGTGCCAGCAGTGAAGCGACAGTGGATCAGCCCCAGCATTTT.

This chain joins TRBV11-2 and TRBJ2-1; TRBD1 might be the D (6 bases). The CDR3 length is 17 residues. The germline V gene encodes CDR1 SGHAT and CDR2 FQNNGV. The ends were cut back, 1 base at V and 4 bases at J, with 17 bases in the middle. Written as DNA, the CDR3 is TGTGCCAGCAGCTTAGGCCTTGTGGGGGCAGGGTACAATGAGCAGTTCTTC. It is translated as CASSLGLVGAGYNEQFF.

On this clone: At the DNA level, this CDR3 is encoded by other sequences in the same sample as well. The rearrangement links TRBV3-1 (or the pseudogene TRBV3-2) to TRBJ1-6, with TRBD1 as a possible D gene (6 bases). The CDR3 runs 13 residues. Germline V lookup: CDR1 LGHDT, CDR2 YNNKEL (reference sequence). V lost 1 base, J lost 8 bases, and 6 bases lay in between. The CDR3 region has the DNA TGTGCCAGCAGCCAAGGGGGGCATTCACCCCTCCACTTT. Its protein is CASSQGGHSPLHF.

This sequence joins TRBV5-1 and TRBJ2-5; D possibly corresponds to TRBD2 (5 bases). The CDR3 sequence is 15 residues long. The germline CDR1 and CDR2 sequences are SGHRS and YFSETQ. V was cut by 3 bases and J by 2 bases, with 14 bases left in between. The DNA for the CDR3 is TGCGCCAGCAGCTATTCCGGACGGGGACAAGAGACCCAGTACTTC. Translation: CASSYSGRGQETQYF.

The chain combines TRBV12-3 or TRBV12-4 with TRBJ2-1, with no clear D. Deletions cut 1 base from V and 9 bases from J, with 10 bases between. The CDR3 extends over 13 amino acids. CDR3 amino acids: CASSLGLFGEQFF. Here the CDR3 DNA reads TGTGCCAGCAGTTTAGGCTTGTTCGGTGAGCAGTTCTTC.